This passage covers 6 T cell receptor beta chains from one sample sequenced in a study of neurological immune-mediated disorders. MiXCR, run by TCRdb on the 5' RACE reads, gives a single entry per CDR3 protein. The sample includes 87,000 or so distinct CDR3 sequences, around 3.5% seen only once; the top ten take approximately 3%. The sequenced material came from PBMCs. The receptor set was obtained from a woman between 50 and 59 years old with multiple sclerosis.

This clonotype was observed at least ten times. J is TRBJ2-3 and V is TRBV7-8; the D call may be TRBD1 or TRBD2 (5 bases each). CDR3 size: 17 residues. Germline V gives CDR1 SGHVS, CDR2 FQNEAQ. V lost 1 base and J lost 6, with 20 bases in between. CDR3 nucleotide sequence: TGTGCCAGCAGCTTAGGGCGTTGGGACCCCGAGGGGGATACGCAGTATTTT. As protein: CASSLGRWDPEGDTQYF.

This clonotype came up many times. The rearrangement links TRBV6-5 to TRBJ2-1; no clear D gene. CDR1 MNHEY and CDR2 SVGAGI come from the germline V gene. Trimming shortened V by 6 bases and J by 5 bases, and 5 bases separated the two germline ends. There are 11 residues in the CDR3. This CDR3 is CASRRNNEQFF. In DNA, the CDR3 is TGTGCCAGCAGGAGGAACAATGAGCAGTTCTTC.

This clonotype was seen repeatedly, ten times or more. V usage is TRBV7-2 and J usage is TRBJ2-2; D not certain. The V end was cut by 2 bases, the J end by 0 bases, with 7 bases between. Germline CDR1 reads SGHTA; CDR2 reads FQGNSA. The CDR3 contains 15 residues. In nucleotides, the CDR3 is TGTGCCAGCAGCTTACAAGGGCCGAACACCGGGGAGCTGTTTTTT. This translates into CASSLQGPNTGELFF.

In regard to this clonotype: This sequence may be a read error, since a much larger clone differs from it by one base. The chain uses TRBV7-2 and TRBJ2-2; TRBD2 is a possible D gene (5 bases). Germline V lookup: CDR1 SGHTA, CDR2 FQGNSA. This CDR3 region has 18 residues. CDR3 residues: CANSLAPLYGANTGELFF. The CDR3 nucleotides are TGTGCCAACAGCTTAGCGCCACTTTACGGCGCGAACACCGGGGAGCTGTTTTTT.

This clonotype occurred many times. This rearrangement joins TRBV20-1 to TRBJ2-7; 9 positions agree with TRBD1. The length of the CDR3 is 14 residues. The ends lost 4 bases at V and 2 bases at J; junction bases unmatched: 6. Germline CDR1 reads DFQATT; CDR2 reads SNEGSKA (reference sequence). The DNA for the CDR3 is TGCAGTGCTATTAGTCGGGACAGGGCCTACGAGCAGTACTTC. It codes for CSAISRDRAYEQYF.

This clonotype was detected many times. The CDR3 sequence: CSAMRGAGTDTQYF. The CDR3 bases are TGCAGTGCTATGCGGGGGGCCGGCACAGATACGCAGTATTTT. The chain employs TRBV20-1 and TRBJ2-3; 8 bases are shared with TRBD2. The CDR3 consists of 14 residues. CDR1 is DFQATT and CDR2 is SNEGSKA in the germline V gene (reference sequence). V dropped 4 bases and J dropped 1; count of bases not matched to a gene: 4.